The 29 T cell receptor beta chains below all came from one sample that was sequenced in a study of blood T cell repertoires in COVID-19. TCRdb keeps only in-frame clones here, not all; method: immunoSEQ multiplex PCR. The top ten clones hold 10% to 15% of a sample with about 130,000 clones, about 80% of them seen once. Sequencing used peripheral blood. Receptors were obtained from a woman aged 55-70 years with acute or convalescent COVID-19.

The chain joins TRBV19 to TRBJ1-2; D is uncertain. The CDR3 is 15 residues long. With 6 bases removed from V and 0 bases from J, the gap between germline ends came to 14 bases. Germline CDR1 reads LNHDA; CDR2 reads SQIVND (reference sequence). The CDR3 bases are TGTGCCAGTAGACTAGACGTCGGGTCTAACTATGGCTACACCTTC. It translates to CASRLDVGSNYGYTF.

This sequence joins TRBV30 and TRBJ2-7, with 13 bases matching TRBD2. Germline V gene sequence: CDR1 GTSNPN, CDR2 SVGIG (reference sequence). The V segment lost 1 base and the J segment 2 bases; nucleotides outside the gene matches: 2. This CDR3 comprises 15 residues. The DNA for the CDR3 is TGTGCCTGGAGTGCGGGACTAGCGGGGACCTACGAGCAGTACTTC. This codes for CAWSAGLAGTYEQYF.

The chain has TRBV6-6 and TRBJ1-6; D is unresolved. This CDR3 spans 14 amino acids. Per the germline V gene, CDR1 is MNHNY and CDR2 is SVGAGI (reference sequence). V was cut by 7 bases and J by 9 bases, with 16 bases left in between. The CDR3 protein is CASTAGQEGSPLHF. For the CDR3, the DNA is TGTGCCAGCACCGCCGGGCAGGAGGGTTCACCCCTCCACTTT.

J is TRBJ1-3 and V is TRBV19; 7 bases map to TRBD1. CDR1 is LNHDA, CDR2 SQIVND, per germline (reference sequence). After removal of 6 bases from V and 0 bases from J, the junction contained 8 bases not matched to a gene. CDR3 length: 16 amino acids. In nucleotides, the CDR3 is TGTGCCAGTAGCCTCCTCGGGACAGACTCTGGAAACACCATATATTTT. It yields the protein CASSLLGTDSGNTIYF.

The chain carries TRBV5-4 and TRBJ1-2, with 8 bases fitting TRBD1. This CDR3 has 14 amino acids. J was trimmed by 6 bases and V by 2 bases; bases with no gene match: 6. Germline CDR1 SGHNT, CDR2 YYREEE (reference sequence). The CDR3 nucleotides read TGTGCCAGCAGCTTCTGGACAGGGAATAATGGCTACACCTTC. Translating it yields CASSFWTGNNGYTF.

The V call is TRBV11-2, the J call TRBJ1-3; D perhaps matches TRBD1 (6 bases). Germline CDR1 is SGHAT and CDR2 is FQNNGV. V lost 4 bases and J lost 5, with 15 bases in between. The CDR3 contains 15 residues. This CDR3 reads CASSSGTFARNTIYF. The CDR3 DNA reads as TGTGCCAGCAGCTCCGGGACATTTGCTAGAAACACCATATATTTT.

This chain joins TRBV11-2 and TRBJ2-2; 11 bases match TRBD2. From germline, CDR1 is SGHAT and CDR2 FQNNGV. The CDR3 has 18 amino acids. Trimming at V came to 2 bases and at J to 4 bases, leaving 9 bases not matched to a gene. The CDR3 spells CASSLLIAGLAGTGELFF. The DNA for the CDR3 is TGTGCCAGCAGCTTATTGATAGCCGGACTAGCGGGCACCGGGGAGCTGTTTTTT.

This chain joins TRBV29-1 and TRBJ2-1; TRBD2 aligns across 13 bases. The length of the CDR3 is 16 residues. V lost 2 bases, J lost 9 bases, and 10 bases stayed unmatched. CDR1 and CDR2 from the germline V gene are SQVTM and ANQGSEA. The CDR3 nucleotides read TGCAGCGTTGAATTGTCCACTAGCGGGGGGGCTGGTGAGCAGTTCTTC. It translates to CSVELSTSGGAGEQFF.

The V and J genes are TRBV9 and TRBJ2-7; 8 positions agree with TRBD1. The CDR3 is made up of 15 amino acids. CDR1 and CDR2 from the germline V gene are SGDLS and YYNGEE. V dropped 4 bases and J dropped 0; count of bases not matched to a gene: 6. The CDR3 DNA reads TGTGCCAGCAGCCCCGACAGGGGAAGCTCCTACGAGCAGTACTTC. This encodes CASSPDRGSSYEQYF.

The sample holds one count of this clone. The chain uses TRBV7-3 and TRBJ2-3, with 7 positions matching TRBD2. CDR3 length equals 16 residues. The V gene's germline CDR1 is SGHTA and CDR2 FQGTGA. V dropped 5 bases and J dropped 2; count of bases not matched to a gene: 10. The CDR3 here is CASSALGGIPTDTQYF. CDR3 nucleotides: TGTGCCAGCAGCGCCCTGGGGGGGATCCCCACAGATACGCAGTATTTT. The variable domain in full, with the rest retrieved from reference TRBV7-3 and TRBJ2-3, is GAGVSQTPSNKVTEKGKYVELRCDPISGHTALYWYRQSLGQGPEFLIYFQGTGAADDSGLPNDRFFAVRPEGSVSTLKIQRTERGDSAVYLCASSALGGIPTDTQYFGPGTRLTVL.

The rearrangement uses TRBV3-1 (or the pseudogene TRBV3-2) and TRBJ1-2; 10 bases line up with TRBD1. CDR3 length equals 15 residues. CDR1 is LGHDT and CDR2 is YNNKEL in the germline V gene (reference sequence). V dropped 3 bases and J dropped 6; count of bases not matched to a gene: 7. The CDR3 spells CASSQADGTGDGYTF. CDR3 nucleotide sequence: TGTGCCAGCAGCCAGGCCGACGGGACAGGGGATGGCTACACCTTC.

This clone was seen only a few times. The V call is TRBV24-1, the J call TRBJ2-5; 11 bases align to TRBD2. In germline, CDR1 is KGHDR, CDR2 SFDVKD. The junction had 10 bases not matched to a gene; V was cut back by 1 base and J by 7 bases. This CDR3 region has 17 residues. The CDR3 reads CATSDLETSGVPGTQYF. In DNA form, the CDR3 reads TGTGCCACCAGTGATTTAGAGACTAGCGGGGTCCCGGGGACCCAGTACTTC.

This chain joins TRBV18 and TRBJ2-7, with D possibly being TRBD2 (5 bases). V was cut by 3 bases and J by 4 bases, with 13 bases left in between. The CDR3 loop spans 14 amino acids. Germline assignment: CDR1 KGHSH and CDR2 LQKENI. As DNA, the CDR3 is TGTGCCAGCTCACCGGGCGGGCCCTCTTACGAGCAGTACTTC. Protein: CASSPGGPSYEQYF.

This clone occurred a few times. This chain connects TRBV5-6 to TRBJ1-1; D not resolved. The CDR3 covers 14 residues. CDR1 and CDR2 (germline): SGHDT, YYEEEE. V lost 1 base and J lost 6, with 13 bases in between. The CDR3 here is CASSLRVRVPEAFF. CDR3 DNA sequence: TGTGCCAGCAGCTTGAGAGTACGGGTCCCTGAAGCTTTCTTT. Variable domain in full (rest from reference TRBV5-6 and TRBJ1-1): DAGVTQSPTHLIKTRGQQVTLRCSPKSGHDTVSWYQQALGQGPQFIFQYYEEEERQRGNFPDRFSGHQFPNYSSELNVNALLLGDSALYLCASSLRVRVPEAFFGQGTRLTVV.

V usage is TRBV28 and J usage is TRBJ1-1, with D perhaps TRBD1 (5 bases). The CDR3 spans 14 residues. Trimming removed 5 bases at V and 3 bases at J, with 13 bases between. From germline, CDR1 is MDHEN and CDR2 SYDVKM. In nucleotides, the CDR3 is TGTGCCAGCAGTCGGGGGACGGCGGACACTGAAGCTTTCTTT. It encodes CASSRGTADTEAFF. Using reference TRBV28 and TRBJ1-1 for the parts outside the CDR3, the full variable domain is DVKVTQSSRYLVKRTGEKVFLECVQDMDHENMFWYRQDPGLGLRLIYFSYDVKMKEKGDIPEGYSVSREKKERFSLILESASTNQTSMYLCASSRGTADTEAFFGQGTRLTVV.

Only one count was recorded for this clone. The rearrangement uses TRBV30 and TRBJ1-2; no clear D gene. The CDR3 spans 12 residues. Germline CDR1 reads GTSNPN; CDR2 reads SVGIG (reference sequence). V shed 5 bases and J shed 6 bases, with 13 bases lying between them. The CDR3 DNA reads as TGTGCCTGGTTCGCAATACTCGATGGCTACACCTTC. Its translation is CAWFAILDGYTF.

The chain employs TRBV5-1 and TRBJ1-2, with D perhaps TRBD1 (5 bases). Germline V gene sequence: CDR1 SGHRS, CDR2 YFSETQ. V was trimmed by 4 bases and J by 6 bases, leaving 16 bases between them. The CDR3 is made up of 14 amino acids. In DNA, the CDR3 is TGCGCCAGCAGCCAGGCTCTCGGGGGAGATGGCTACACCTTC. It encodes CASSQALGGDGYTF.

The rearrangement uses TRBV7-8 and TRBJ2-2; 7 bases align to TRBD2. CDR3 length: 15 residues. V dropped 5 bases and J dropped 8; count of bases not matched to a gene: 11. Per the germline V gene, CDR1 is SGHVS and CDR2 is FQNEAQ. The CDR3 region is CASSPRTSFSGELFF. In nucleotides, the CDR3 is TGTGCCAGCAGCCCACGGACTAGTTTTTCGGGGGAGCTGTTTTTT.

The chain carries TRBV2 and TRBJ2-3; TRBD2 aligns across 11 bases. V was pared by 6 bases and J by 2 bases, with 7 bases of the junction left unmatched. CDR3 size: 16 residues. CDR1 and CDR2 from the germline V gene are SNHLY and FYNNEI. The CDR3 coding sequence is TGTGCCAGCAGGGCCAGACTAGCGGGGTTCACAGATACGCAGTATTTT. Translating gives CASRARLAGFTDTQYF.

This clone was seen only a few times. This chain connects TRBV29-1 to TRBJ1-2, with 7 bases that match TRBD1. Germline values: CDR1 SQVTM, CDR2 ANQGSEA. The length of the CDR3 is 14 residues. V shed 4 bases and J 7 bases; nucleotides not matched to a gene: 12. The CDR3 DNA reads as TGCAGCGTTGGAGGATTGGAGGGGGCAGGTGGCTACACCTTC. Residues: CSVGGLEGAGGYTF.

This rearrangement joins TRBV10-1 to TRBJ2-1, with TRBD2 as a possible D gene (6 bases). The CDR3 sequence is 16 residues long. V was shortened by 5 bases and J by 7 bases, with 21 bases between the two germline ends. The V gene's germline CDR1 is WNHNN and CDR2 SYGVQD (reference sequence). As DNA, the CDR3 is TGCGCCAGCAGTTTCTCGGGACTCCGAGTTGGGAATGAGCAGTTCTTC. It is translated as CASSFSGLRVGNEQFF.

This clone was counted only a few times. V gene TRBV7-2 combines with J gene TRBJ2-6, with D perhaps TRBD1 (5 bases). The V end was cut by 5 bases, the J end by 3 bases, with 11 bases between. This CDR3 comprises 15 residues. Per germline, CDR1 SGHTA and CDR2 FQGNSA. For the CDR3, the DNA is TGTGCCAGCAGCGCCAGGGTGGATGGGGCCAACGTCCTGACTTTC. It specifies CASSARVDGANVLTF. Looking up the rest from reference TRBV7-2 and TRBJ2-6 gives the full variable domain: GAGVSQSPSNKVTEKGKDVELRCDPISGHTALYWYRQSLGQGLEFLIYFQGNSAPDKSGLPSDRFSAERTGGSVSTLTIQRTQQEDSAVYLCASSARVDGANVLTFGAGSRLTVL.

The chain uses TRBV5-6 and TRBJ2-3; TRBD2 matches 13 bases. Germline CDR1 and CDR2: SGHDT and YYEEEE. Losses at the gene ends were 2 bases for V and 4 bases for J; bases not matched to a gene: 1. CDR3 size: 15 residues. The CDR3 protein is CASSLGLAGADTQYF. DNA of the CDR3: TGTGCCAGCAGCTTAGGACTAGCGGGGGCAGATACGCAGTATTTT.

CDR3 sequence: CASSFLNRGPWGYTF. Written as DNA, the CDR3 is TGTGCCAGCAGCTTTCTCAACAGGGGGCCATGGGGCTACACCTTC. This rearrangement joins TRBV13 to TRBJ1-2; 9 bases match TRBD1. The length of the CDR3 is 15 residues. V gave up 3 bases and J gave up 8 bases; unmatched junction bases: 10. The germline V gene has CDR1 PRHDT and CDR2 FYEKMQ (reference sequence).

The chain employs TRBV7-7 and TRBJ2-1; 7 bases align to TRBD2. The CDR3 has 15 amino acids. V lost 1 base to trimming and J lost 6 bases; unmatched junction nucleotides: 6. The germline gives CDR1 SSHAT, CDR2 FNYEAQ (reference sequence). For the CDR3, the DNA is TGTGCCAGCAGCTTAGGGCCGACTAGCAGCAATGAGCAGTTCTTC. Its translation: CASSLGPTSSNEQFF.

The chain recombines TRBV19 with TRBJ1-5; a possible D gene is TRBD1 (6 bases). Between the trimmed V and J ends, which lost 7 bases and 7 bases, there was a span of 20 bases. The CDR3 totals 15 residues. The V gene's germline CDR1 is LNHDA and CDR2 SQIVND (reference sequence). The CDR3 sequence: CASKGSAGGAQPQHF. Here the CDR3 DNA reads TGTGCCAGTAAGGGGTCAGCGGGGGGCGCCCAGCCCCAGCATTTT.

The chain combines TRBV21-1 with TRBJ1-1; the listed D gene, TRBD1, was not tested against the DNA. TRBV21-1 is flagged as a pseudogene. The CDR3 runs 13 residues. The CDR3 here is CASIKEKWAGAFF. The CDR3 coding sequence is TGTGCCAGCATTAAAGAAAAATGGGCCGGAGCTTTCTTT.

V gene TRBV27 combines with J gene TRBJ2-3; tentatively, D is TRBD1 (6 bases). The V end was cut by 3 bases, the J end by 6 bases, with 16 bases between. CDR3 length: 15 amino acids. Germline CDR1 and CDR2: MNHEY and SMNVEV (reference sequence). CDR3: CASSLQGLTKDTQYF. CDR3 coding DNA: TGTGCCAGCAGTTTGCAGGGGCTTACCAAGGATACGCAGTATTTT.

The gene calls are TRBV7-3 and TRBJ2-2; a weak D match, TRBD1 (5 bases). The V and J ends lost 6 bases and 4 bases respectively, with 15 bases between them. Germline V CDR1 and CDR2: SGHTA, FQGTGA. CDR3 size: 15 residues. The CDR3 is CASSSGPGPTGELFF. CDR3 nucleotide sequence: TGTGCCAGCAGTTCCGGTCCAGGGCCCACCGGGGAGCTGTTTTTT. Full variable domain (rest looked up from reference TRBV7-3 and TRBJ2-2): GAGVSQTPSNKVTEKGKYVELRCDPISGHTALYWYRQSLGQGPEFLIYFQGTGAADDSGLPNDRFFAVRPEGSVSTLKIQRTERGDSAVYLCASSSGPGPTGELFFGEGSRLTVL.